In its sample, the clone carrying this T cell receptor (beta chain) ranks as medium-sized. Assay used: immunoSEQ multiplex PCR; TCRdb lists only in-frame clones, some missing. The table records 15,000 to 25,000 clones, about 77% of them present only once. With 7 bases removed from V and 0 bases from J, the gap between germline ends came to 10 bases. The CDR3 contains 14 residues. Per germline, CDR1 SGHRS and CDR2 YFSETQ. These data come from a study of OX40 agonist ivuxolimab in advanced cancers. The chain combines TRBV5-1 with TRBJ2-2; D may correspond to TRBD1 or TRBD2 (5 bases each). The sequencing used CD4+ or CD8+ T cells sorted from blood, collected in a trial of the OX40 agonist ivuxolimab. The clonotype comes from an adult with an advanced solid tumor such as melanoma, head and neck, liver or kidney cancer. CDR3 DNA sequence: TGCGCCAGCGGAGTGGGGGCGAACACCGGGGAGCTGTTTTTT. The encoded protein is CASGVGANTGELFF.